This passage covers 25 T cell receptor beta chains from one sample sequenced in a study of blood T cell repertoires in COVID-19. Using immunoSEQ multiplex PCR, the repertoire was profiled, and TCRdb retains in-frame clones only, with some absent. The sample includes 200,000 to 300,000 clones, around 90% of them seen just once. The specimen was PBMCs or T cells enriched from blood (not recorded which). All receptors derive from a woman aged 25 to 39 with acute COVID-19.

This chain connects TRBV29-1 to TRBJ1-2; 8 bases are a match to TRBD1. CDR1 and CDR2 (germline): SQVTM, ANQGSEA. The CDR3 covers 13 residues. The J segment lost 6 bases and the V segment lost 6 bases, leaving 9 bases of the junction unmatched. CDR3 loop: CSVQDRAQNGYTF. The DNA for the CDR3 is TGCAGCGTCCAGGACAGGGCTCAGAATGGCTACACCTTC. The full variable domain, in which reference TRBV29-1 and TRBJ1-2 provide the parts outside the CDR3, is SAVISQKPSRDICQRGTSLTIQCQVDSQVTMMFWYRQQPGQSLTLIATANQGSEATYESGFVIDKFPISRPNLTFSTLTVSNMSPEDSSIYLCSVQDRAQNGYTFGSGTRLTVV.

The chain couples TRBV12-3 or TRBV12-4 to TRBJ1-1, with D unresolved. V gave up 3 bases and J gave up 1 base, with 6 bases separating them. The CDR3 runs 13 residues. The CDR3 nucleotides are TGTGCCAGCAGTTTCACACAGAACACTGAAGCTTTCTTT. Encoded protein: CASSFTQNTEAFF.

The rearrangement uses TRBV27 and TRBJ1-1; D gene uncertain. Trimming cost V 5 bases and J 1 base, with 17 bases left between them. This CDR3 region has 16 residues. Germline assignment: CDR1 MNHEY and CDR2 SMNVEV (reference sequence). The CDR3 spells CASSTAINGENTEAFF. In nucleotides, the CDR3 is TGTGCCAGCAGTACTGCTATAAACGGGGAGAACACTGAAGCTTTCTTT.

The V and J genes are TRBV5-1 and TRBJ2-6; 7 bases are shared with TRBD1. The trim removed 4 bases at V and 0 bases at J, leaving 10 bases unmatched. The CDR3 totals 18 residues. CDR1 SGHRS and CDR2 YFSETQ come from the germline V gene. The CDR3: CASSPRTGFLSGANVLTF. The CDR3 bases are TGCGCCAGCAGCCCCAGGACAGGATTCCTCTCTGGGGCCAACGTCCTGACTTTC.

V and J are TRBV7-6 and TRBJ2-7; TRBD2 aligns across 8 bases. This CDR3 has 13 residues. V was clipped by 5 bases and J by 2 bases; unmatched bases: 2. The germline V gene encodes CDR1 SGHVS and CDR2 FNYEAQ. CDR3 nucleotides: TGTGCCAGCAGCCCGCGGGGGGCCTACGAGCAGTACTTC. Translated: CASSPRGAYEQYF. Drawing the rest from reference TRBV7-6 and TRBJ2-7, the complete variable domain is GAGVSQSPRYKVTKRGQDVALRCDPISGHVSLYWYRQALGQGPEFLTYFNYEAQQDKSGLPNDRFSAERPEGSISTLTIQRTEQRDSAMYRCASSPRGAYEQYFGPGTRLTVT.

The rearrangement uses TRBV11-2 and TRBJ1-5, with no clear D. V dropped 3 bases and J dropped 1 base, with 7 bases sitting between them. Germline V gives CDR1 SGHAT, CDR2 FQNNGV. The length of the CDR3 is 14 residues. This CDR3 reads CASSLGQSNQPQHF. CDR3 DNA: TGTGCCAGCAGCTTGGGCCAGAGCAATCAGCCCCAGCATTTT.

This chain uses TRBV19 with TRBJ2-3, with TRBD2 matching over 8 bases. The CDR3 loop spans 14 amino acids. The germline CDR1 and CDR2 sequences are LNHDA and SQIVND (reference sequence). The junction had 8 bases not matched to a gene; V was cut back by 10 bases and J by 2 bases. The CDR3, as DNA: TGTGCCACTTCGGGGGGGGTTTCCACAGATACGCAGTATTTT. It translates to CATSGGVSTDTQYF.

A few counts support this clone. The chain uses TRBV19 and TRBJ1-3, with 8 bases fitting TRBD1. This CDR3 is 14 amino acids long. V lost 6 bases to trimming and J lost 2 bases; unmatched junction nucleotides: 3. Germline values: CDR1 LNHDA, CDR2 SQIVND (reference sequence). For the CDR3, the DNA is TGTGCCAGTAGCATGACAGGGGCTGGAAACACCATATATTTT. Protein product: CASSMTGAGNTIYF.

The chain combines TRBV18 with TRBJ1-4; TRBD1 is a possible D gene (6 bases). Per germline, CDR1 KGHSH and CDR2 LQKENI. V was cut by 6 bases and J by 0 bases, with 14 bases left in between. The CDR3 length is 16 residues. In nucleotides, the CDR3 is TGTGCCAGCTCCCTAAACAGGGACGCAACTAATGAAAAACTGTTTTTT. Translation gives CASSLNRDATNEKLFF.

The CDR3 bases are TGTGCCAGCAGTGACCGGACAGGGGATGGCTACACCTTC. Protein sequence: CASSDRTGDGYTF. The chain employs TRBV6-4 and TRBJ1-2, with 9 bases aligning to TRBD1. Germline CDR1 and CDR2: MRHNA and SNTAGT. This CDR3 region has 13 residues. V gave up 2 bases and J gave up 6 bases; unmatched junction bases: 1.

The CDR3 DNA follows: TGTGCCAGTAGTACTCTCGGGGGGACGAATGAGCAGTTCTTC. Protein: CASSTLGGTNEQFF. The chain joins TRBV19 to TRBJ2-1; TRBD2 matches 7 bases. The length of the CDR3 is 14 residues. The V and J ends lost 4 bases and 7 bases, in that order; junction bases with no gene match: 7. The germline V gene has CDR1 LNHDA and CDR2 SQIVND (reference sequence).

This clone was seen just once. The gene calls are TRBV18 and TRBJ2-7, with 7 positions matching TRBD1. Germline assignment: CDR1 KGHSH and CDR2 LQKENI. CDR3 length: 14 residues. V shed 5 bases, J shed 5 bases, and the junction held 9 bases outside the gene matches. This chain's CDR3 is CASSYPPTGDEQYF. CDR3 coding DNA: TGTGCCAGCTCATACCCCCCCACAGGGGACGAGCAGTACTTC.

The J gene is TRBJ1-3, the V gene TRBV6-6, with D possibly TRBD1 on 6 matching bases. The V and J ends lost 7 bases and 8 bases respectively, with 9 bases between them. CDR1 and CDR2 (germline): MNHNY, SVGAGI (reference sequence). This CDR3 is 11 amino acids long. This chain's CDR3 is CASNREDTIYF. The CDR3 DNA reads as TGTGCCAGCAACAGGGAAGACACCATATATTTT.

The V call is TRBV28, the J call TRBJ1-5, with 7 positions matching TRBD1. With V trimmed by 7 bases and J by 0 bases, 9 bases remained unmatched. Germline CDR1 reads MDHEN; CDR2 reads SYDVKM. CDR3 size: 16 residues. In DNA, the CDR3 is TGTGCCAGCATTTACAGGGGCCACGATAGCAATCAGCCCCAGCATTTT. Translated: CASIYRGHDSNQPQHF.

The rearrangement joins TRBV2 to TRBJ1-1; D possibly corresponds to TRBD1 (6 bases). This CDR3 comprises 15 residues. CDR1 is SNHLY, CDR2 FYNNEI, per germline. Trimming took off 2 bases at V and 0 bases at J, with 10 bases between the two ends. The CDR3 DNA follows: TGTGCCAGCAGTGAAATAAGGACAGTGAACACTGAAGCTTTCTTT. It translates to CASSEIRTVNTEAFF.

The table lists this clone with a few counts. The chain uses TRBV7-9 and TRBJ1-1, with D maybe TRBD1 (5 bases). Per germline, CDR1 SEHNR and CDR2 FQNEAQ (reference sequence). CDR3 length equals 15 residues. V lost 7 bases to trimming and J lost 5 bases, with 20 bases between them. CDR3 amino acids: CASTPRGGALTEAFF. The DNA for the CDR3 is TGTGCCAGCACCCCCCGCGGAGGGGCTTTAACTGAAGCTTTCTTT.

The chain combines TRBV5-1 with TRBJ2-7; 9 bases map to TRBD1. CDR3 length: 14 amino acids. Germline V CDR1 and CDR2: SGHRS, YFSETQ. Germline trimming cut 4 bases from V and 1 base from J; bases unmatched to any gene: 3. This CDR3 is CASSPGTGSYEQYF. CDR3 DNA sequence: TGCGCCAGCAGCCCCGGGACAGGGTCCTACGAGCAGTACTTC. Based on the CDR3 plus reference TRBV5-1 and TRBJ2-7, the full variable domain is KAGVTQTPRYLIKTRGQQVTLSCSPISGHRSVSWYQQTPGQGLQFLFEYFSETQRNKGNFPGRFSGRQFSNSRSEMNVSTLELGDSALYLCASSPGTGSYEQYFGPGTRLTVT.

In the case of this clone: One end of the junction does not line up with germline, which may come from a read error. The CDR3 DNA sequence: TGCGCCAGCAGCCAAGATCGGGTCGGGGGGCTGTTTTTT. It yields the protein CASSQDRVGGLFF. The V call is TRBV4-1, the J call TRBJ2-2; the D gene is possibly TRBD2 (6 bases). The CDR3 has 13 residues. The germline V gene has CDR1 MGHRA and CDR2 YSYEKL.

With regard to this clone: One end of the junction is discordant with germline, which a read error may explain. The chain links TRBV5-1 to TRBJ1-1, with D perhaps TRBD1 (5 bases). Germline V gene sequence: CDR1 SGHRS, CDR2 YFSETQ. The CDR3 contains 13 residues. In nucleotides, the CDR3 is TGCGCCAGCAGCTTAAAGAGTGATACAGGACATTATTTT. It encodes CASSLKSDTGHYF.

V gene TRBV4-3 combines with J gene TRBJ2-3, with D possibly TRBD1 on 5 matching bases. V was clipped by 0 bases and J by 9 bases, with 7 bases between them. This CDR3 spans 12 amino acids. Germline V gene sequence: CDR1 LGHNA, CDR2 YSLEER. CDR3 amino acids: CASSQDGATQYF. CDR3 coding DNA: TGCGCCAGCAGCCAAGATGGGGCAACGCAGTATTTT.

The chain couples TRBV7-2 to TRBJ2-1; 8 bases match TRBD2. The CDR3 extends over 14 amino acids. CDR1 is SGHTA, CDR2 FQGNSA, per germline. V shed 6 bases, J shed 5 bases, and the junction held 6 bases outside the gene matches. CDR3 loop: CASSVSGADNEQFF. Written as DNA, the CDR3 is TGTGCCAGCAGTGTTAGCGGGGCCGACAATGAGCAGTTCTTC.

This chain uses TRBV7-2 with TRBJ1-6; unclear D gene. V lost 7 bases, J lost 7 bases, and 17 bases lay in between. The CDR3 has 15 amino acids. Looked up from germline, CDR1 is SGHTA and CDR2 is FQGNSA. CDR3 bases: TGTGCCAGCACCTTTGGGTTACAGTTCAATTCACCCCTCCACTTT. It yields the protein CASTFGLQFNSPLHF.

The chain carries TRBV7-8 and TRBJ1-4; 9 bases line up with TRBD1. Germline V gives CDR1 SGHVS, CDR2 FQNEAQ. CDR3 length: 14 residues. Trimming took 4 bases from V and 7 from J; bases not matched to a gene: 4. CDR3 nucleotide sequence: TGTGCCAGCAGCTCGACAGGGGGGTTTGAAAAACTGTTTTTT. It specifies CASSSTGGFEKLFF.

V usage is TRBV12-3 or TRBV12-4 and J usage is TRBJ1-4; D not certain. Trimming removed 8 bases at V and 8 bases at J, with 15 bases between. The CDR3 length is 13 residues. The CDR3, as DNA: TGTGCCAGCTCTCCCCACGCTGCGGAAAAACTGTTTTTT. As protein: CASSPHAAEKLFF.

This clone occurred once. CDR3 DNA: TGCGCCAGCAGTCCACAGGGAAAGGGGAGTTACGAGCAGTACTTC. Amino acid sequence: CASSPQGKGSYEQYF. The chain has TRBV10-2 and TRBJ2-7; D perhaps matches TRBD1 (6 bases). CDR3 length equals 15 residues. CDR1 is WSHSY, CDR2 SAAADI, per germline. Trimming cost V 5 bases and J 4 bases, with 18 bases left between them.